These 5 T cell receptor beta chains came from one sample sequenced in a study of shared clonotypes between healthy human individuals. Selected positively for CCR7 and CD45RO-negative, naive CD8 cells excluded terminally differentiated effector memory CD45RA+ cells. The protocol was immunoSEQ multiplex PCR, while the TCRdb copy is restricted to in-frame clones and leaves out a portion. The sample contains about 2.1 million clones, about 93% of which appear only once. Material for sequencing was naive CD8+ T cells from PBMCs. Source of these receptors: a man between 18 and 29 years old in good health. Some clones in this sample may be carry-over from other donors' samples.

The chain is built from TRBV7-2 and TRBJ1-5; D is possibly TRBD1 (5 bases). Germline V gene lookup returns CDR1 SGHTA and CDR2 FQGNSA. This CDR3 contains 17 residues. Trimming took 5 bases from V and 3 from J, leaving 20 bases between them. This CDR3 is CASSPSGAEPSNQPQHF. The CDR3 DNA reads as TGTGCCAGCAGCCCCAGCGGGGCAGAACCTTCCAATCAGCCCCAGCATTTT.

The chain couples TRBV7-9 to TRBJ2-5; TRBD1 is a possible D gene (5 bases). The DNA end lines up better with TRBJ2-7; the J call may be wrong. The CDR3 has 15 residues. Germline CDR1 and CDR2: SEHNR and FQNEAQ (reference sequence). The CDR3 is CASSLVTRATYEQYF. The CDR3 nucleotides are TGTGCCAGCAGCTTAGTCACCAGGGCCACCTACGAGCAGTACTTC.

The V gene is TRBV6-5, the J gene TRBJ2-1; D uncertain. Trimming cost V 0 bases and J 6 bases, with 9 bases left between them. The CDR3 spans 14 residues. Looked up from germline, CDR1 is MNHEY and CDR2 is SVGAGI. CDR3 coding DNA: TGTGCCAGCAGTTACTCCGCGTCGCTCAATGAGCAGTTCTTC. This sequence encodes CASSYSASLNEQFF.

The gene calls are TRBV7-3 and TRBJ2-3, with D perhaps being TRBD1 or TRBD2 (6 bases each). Trimming removed 0 bases at V and 8 bases at J, with 12 bases between. Germline CDR1 reads SGHTA; CDR2 reads FQGTGA. The CDR3 length is 14 residues. The CDR3 region is CASSLTGGAGTQYF. For the CDR3, the DNA is TGTGCCAGCAGCTTAACGGGGGGCGCGGGTACGCAGTATTTT.

The rearrangement joins TRBV29-1 to TRBJ2-7; possibly TRBD2 for D (5 bases). The V gene lost 7 bases and the J gene lost 3 bases, with 13 bases spanning the gap. The germline CDR1 and CDR2 sequences are SQVTM and ANQGSEA. CDR3 length: 12 amino acids. The CDR3 DNA sequence: TGCAGCGCCGAGACTACTAGCTACGAGCAGTACTTC. Translating it yields CSAETTSYEQYF.